The rows below give T cell receptor beta chains drawn from one sample of a study of blood T cells in healthy people across ages. A single record per CDR3 protein comes from TCRdb applying MiXCR to the 5' RACE reads. The table has over 600,000 distinct CDR3 sequences, 20% to 25% seen once. The specimen was blood. All receptors come from a man between 65 and 85 years old in good health. Both conserved end residues are part of each CDR3. The D gene is left open where the match is weak. The size field is filled for only some rows; it gives once, few, many or a size class.

v_gene	j_gene	d_gene	abundance	CDR3nt	CDR3aa
TRBV7-3	TRBJ1-3	TRBD1	NA	TGTGCCAGCAGCCGAACAGGGGGCTCTTCGCGGGGAAACACCATATATTTT	CASSRTGGSSRGNTIYF
TRBV21-1	TRBJ2-7	NA	many	TGTGCCAGCAGCCCAATCCGGGACTACTTTCTCGAGCAGTACTTC	CASSPIRDYFLEQYF
TRBV20-1	TRBJ2-5	NA	NA	TGCAGTGCTAGTCTCGTCAACCAAGAGACCCAGTACTTC	CSASLVNQETQYF
TRBV7-9	TRBJ2-1	NA	few	TGTGCCAGCCCTAAAGGCCACGAGCAGTTCTTC	CASPKGHEQFF
TRBV7-2	TRBJ2-1	NA	NA	TGTGCCAGCAGCTCGCAGCCGGGACACAATGAGCAGTTCTTC	CASSSQPGHNEQFF
TRBV12-3/TRBV12-4	TRBJ2-5	NA	few	TGTGCCAGCAGTTTGGAGATTCGAGAGACCCAGTACTTC	CASSLEIRETQYF
TRBV3-1	TRBJ2-5	NA	NA	TGTGCCAGCAGTCAAGTGAGAGAGGCGGTACAAGAGACCCAGTACTTC	CASSQVREAVQETQYF
TRBV3-1	TRBJ1-6	NA	few	TGTGCCAGCAGCCAACCCGGGCGGGATTCACCCCTCCACTTT	CASSQPGRDSPLHF
TRBV5-1	TRBJ2-5	NA	NA	TGCGCCAGCAGCTTGGCGGGCGGGACAAAAGAGACCCAGTACTTC	CASSLAGGTKETQYF
TRBV5-1	TRBJ2-1	TRBD2	NA	TGCGCCAGCAGCTCCGGACTAGCGGCGACCTACGATGAGCAGTTCTTC	CASSSGLAATYDEQFF
TRBV18	TRBJ1-2	NA	few	TGTGCCAGCTCATTCGACAGTTTATATGGCTACACCTTC	CASSFDSLYGYTF
TRBV20-1	TRBJ1-4	NA	NA	TGCAGTGCTCGACCTCTGGGGGATGAAAAACTGTTTTTT	CSARPLGDEKLFF